This TCR beta chain is from a study of early T cells in non-severe SARS-CoV-2 infection (dated by TCRdb to the early 2020s). At the level of the whole study: Because TCR sequencing relied on bulk RNA taken from unsorted whole blood, pairing of alpha and beta chains was not possible. The full study reports these points: VDJdb matching was skewed toward anti-spike CD8 responses, so virus-specific expansions were likely underestimated and private and CD4 specificities were missed.

There are 16 amino acids in the CDR3, from cysteine to phenylalanine inclusive. Just CDR3 DNA is preserved here, 48 bases in frame from base 1. V has 4 bases trimmed and J has 11 bases trimmed; junction bases matching no gene number 18. Via the germline V gene, CDR1 is SGDLS and CDR2 YYNGEE. This was a case-control study nested in a cohort of healthcare workers in London, UK, who had nasopharyngeal swab PCR tests and blood samples taken every week. Healthcare workers were recruited during the week of the UK lockdown, between 23 and 31 March 2020, and followed weekly for up to about 15 weeks. As concerns this clonotype: The antigen it recognizes is unknown. Base qualities were left out, and no much larger clone turns up one base away.

Preparation of the library involved 5' RACE. This sample was sequenced with a NextSeq 500. The TCR library protocol attached unique molecular identifiers to individual cDNA molecules to correct for sequencing error and PCR bias. TCR alpha and beta chains were both sequenced, and the abundances of alpha and beta sequences in each sample were closely correlated with each other. The authors' analysis ran thus. Decombinator V4 was used to perform V gene, J gene and CDR3 annotation of TCR sequences. Expanded TCRs were defined as changing significantly between any two time points under a Poisson model with p below 0.0001. TCR abundances were normalised to the total number of TCRs sequenced in each sample and reported as counts per million. TRAV1-2 paired with TRAJ12, TRAJ20 or TRAJ33 defined MAIT TCRs, while TRAV10 paired with TRAJ18 defined iNKT TCRs. VDJdb, accessed 1 November 2021, was searched for CMV, EBV and SARS-CoV-2 annotated TCRs, excluding TCRs annotated for multiple antigens. TCRdb applied fastp at Q25 and MiXCR to the public reads, then kept only in-frame beta chains. Each CDR3 protein appears once, grouped with its most common genes and DNA. TCRdb, not the original authors, processed these V and J calls. Present in this sample are about 64,000 distinct CDR3 sequences, 11% of which were seen just once. Approximately 3% of the sample goes to the ten largest clones.

The material was whole blood, obtained at baseline. In this chain, TRBV9 is recombined with TRBJ2-3; a stretch of 8 junction bases matches TRBD2. The origin of this receptor is an adult who was a healthcare worker with PCR-confirmed SARS-CoV-2 infection or an uninfected control (not recorded which). The CDR3 is CASSRLAGNLIRWQYF. The nucleotide sequence is TGTGCCAGCAGCCGCTTAGCGGGGAACCTTATACGCTGGCAGTATTTT.